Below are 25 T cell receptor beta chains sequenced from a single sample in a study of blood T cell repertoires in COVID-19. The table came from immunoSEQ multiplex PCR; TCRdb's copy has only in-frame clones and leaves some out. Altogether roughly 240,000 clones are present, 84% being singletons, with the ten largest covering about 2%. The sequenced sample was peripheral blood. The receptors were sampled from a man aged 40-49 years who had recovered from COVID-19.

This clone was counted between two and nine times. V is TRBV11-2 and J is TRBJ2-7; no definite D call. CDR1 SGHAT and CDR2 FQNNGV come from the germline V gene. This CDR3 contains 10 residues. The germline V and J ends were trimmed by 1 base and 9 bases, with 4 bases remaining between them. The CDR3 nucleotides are TGTGCCAGCAGCTTAGCTGTGCAGTACTTC. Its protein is CASSLAVQYF.

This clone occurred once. The CDR3 nucleotides read TGTGCCAGCAGCCCCAGGACTTCTGAAAAACTGTTTTTT. Its translation is CASSPRTSEKLFF. The rearrangement uses TRBV7-6 and TRBJ1-4; D is unresolved. V gave up 5 bases and J gave up 7 bases, with 11 bases separating them. CDR1 and CDR2 (germline): SGHVS, FNYEAQ. CDR3 size: 13 residues.

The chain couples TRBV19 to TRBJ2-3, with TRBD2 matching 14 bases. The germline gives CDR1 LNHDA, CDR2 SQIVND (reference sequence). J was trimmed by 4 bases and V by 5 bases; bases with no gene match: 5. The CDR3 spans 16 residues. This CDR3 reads CASSSGTSGGSDTQYF. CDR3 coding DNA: TGTGCCAGTAGTTCCGGGACTAGCGGGGGATCAGATACGCAGTATTTT.

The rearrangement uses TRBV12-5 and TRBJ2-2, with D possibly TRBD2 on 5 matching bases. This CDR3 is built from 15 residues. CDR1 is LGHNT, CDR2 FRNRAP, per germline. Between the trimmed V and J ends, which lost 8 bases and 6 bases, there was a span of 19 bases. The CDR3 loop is CASLSSRTPSGELFF. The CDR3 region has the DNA TGTGCTAGTTTGTCCTCCCGGACTCCCTCCGGGGAGCTGTTTTTT.

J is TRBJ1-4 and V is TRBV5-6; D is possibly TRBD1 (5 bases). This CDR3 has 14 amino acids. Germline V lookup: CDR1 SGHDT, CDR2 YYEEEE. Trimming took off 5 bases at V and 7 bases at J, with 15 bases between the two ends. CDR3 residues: CASRFAGRGEKLFF. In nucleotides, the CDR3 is TGTGCCAGCAGGTTTGCAGGGAGGGGTGAAAAACTGTTTTTT.

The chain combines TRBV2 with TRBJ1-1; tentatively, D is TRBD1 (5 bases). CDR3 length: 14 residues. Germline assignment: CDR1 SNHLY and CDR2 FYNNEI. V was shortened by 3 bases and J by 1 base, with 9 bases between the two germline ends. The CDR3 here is CASSEKGANTEAFF. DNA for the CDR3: TGTGCCAGCAGTGAGAAAGGGGCGAACACTGAAGCTTTCTTT. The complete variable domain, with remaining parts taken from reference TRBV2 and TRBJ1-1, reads EPEVTQTPSHQVTQMGQEVILRCVPISNHLYFYWYRQILGQKVEFLVSFYNNEISEKSEIFDDQFSVERPDGSNFTLKIRSTKLEDSAMYFCASSEKGANTEAFFGQGTRLTVV.

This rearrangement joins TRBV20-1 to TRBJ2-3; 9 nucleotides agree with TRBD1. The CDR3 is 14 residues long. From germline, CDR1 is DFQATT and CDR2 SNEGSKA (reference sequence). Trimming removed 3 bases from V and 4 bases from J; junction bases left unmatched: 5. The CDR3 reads CSASGDRVPDTQYF. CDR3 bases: TGCAGTGCTAGTGGGGACAGGGTGCCAGATACGCAGTATTTT.

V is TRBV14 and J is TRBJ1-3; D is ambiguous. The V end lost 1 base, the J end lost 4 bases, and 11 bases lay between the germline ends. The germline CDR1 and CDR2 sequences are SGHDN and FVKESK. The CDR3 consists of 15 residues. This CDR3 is CASSQAISGGNTIYF. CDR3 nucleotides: TGTGCCAGCAGCCAAGCTATTTCGGGGGGAAACACCATATATTTT.

CDR3 amino acids: CASSQGQGRTDTQYF. CDR3 nucleotides: TGTGCCAGCAGCCAGGGACAGGGGAGAACAGATACGCAGTATTTT. J is TRBJ2-3 and V is TRBV14; 10 bases line up with TRBD1. Germline CDR1 and CDR2: SGHDN and FVKESK. V shed 3 bases, J shed 3 bases, and the junction held 3 bases outside the gene matches. This CDR3 spans 15 amino acids.

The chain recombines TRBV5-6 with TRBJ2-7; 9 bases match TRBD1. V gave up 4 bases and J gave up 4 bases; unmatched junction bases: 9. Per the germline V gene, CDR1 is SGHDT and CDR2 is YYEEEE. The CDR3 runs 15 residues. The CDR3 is CASSQIPGQGYEQYF. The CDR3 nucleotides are TGTGCCAGCAGCCAAATACCGGGACAGGGTTACGAGCAGTACTTC.

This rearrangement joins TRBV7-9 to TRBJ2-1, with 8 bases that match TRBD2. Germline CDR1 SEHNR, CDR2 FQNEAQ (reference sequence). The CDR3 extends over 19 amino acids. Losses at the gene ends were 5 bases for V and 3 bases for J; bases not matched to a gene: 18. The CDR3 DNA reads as TGTGCCAGCAGCACTCCTTCGGGTAAGACTAGCGTCGTCTACAATGAGCAGTTCTTC. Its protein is CASSTPSGKTSVVYNEQFF.

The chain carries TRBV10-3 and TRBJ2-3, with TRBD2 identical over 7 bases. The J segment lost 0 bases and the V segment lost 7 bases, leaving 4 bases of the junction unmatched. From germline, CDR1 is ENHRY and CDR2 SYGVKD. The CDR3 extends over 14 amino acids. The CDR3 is CAINRGGSTDTQYF. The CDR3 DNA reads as TGTGCCATCAACCGGGGAGGGAGCACAGATACGCAGTATTTT.

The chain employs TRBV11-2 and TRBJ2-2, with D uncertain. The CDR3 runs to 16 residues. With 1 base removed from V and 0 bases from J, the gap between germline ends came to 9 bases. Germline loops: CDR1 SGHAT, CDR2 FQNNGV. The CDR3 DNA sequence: TGTGCCAGCAGCTTAGTCCGATCTACGAACACCGGGGAGCTGTTTTTT. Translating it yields CASSLVRSTNTGELFF.

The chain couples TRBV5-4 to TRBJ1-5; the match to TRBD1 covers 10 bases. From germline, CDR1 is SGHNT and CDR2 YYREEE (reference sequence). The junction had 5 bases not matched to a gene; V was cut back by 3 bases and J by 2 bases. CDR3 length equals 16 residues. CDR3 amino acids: CASSSGGTGGNQPQHF. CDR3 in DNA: TGTGCCAGCAGCTCCGGTGGGACAGGGGGCAATCAGCCCCAGCATTTT.

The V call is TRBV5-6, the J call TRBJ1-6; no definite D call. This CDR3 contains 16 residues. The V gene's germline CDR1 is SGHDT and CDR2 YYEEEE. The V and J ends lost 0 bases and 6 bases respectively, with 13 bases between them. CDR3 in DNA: TGTGCCAGCAGCTTGGCCTGGGCAGAGACTAATTCACCCCTCCACTTT. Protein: CASSLAWAETNSPLHF. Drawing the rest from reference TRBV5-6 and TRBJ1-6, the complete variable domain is DAGVTQSPTHLIKTRGQQVTLRCSPKSGHDTVSWYQQALGQGPQFIFQYYEEEERQRGNFPDRFSGHQFPNYSSELNVNALLLGDSALYLCASSLAWAETNSPLHFGNGTRLTVT.

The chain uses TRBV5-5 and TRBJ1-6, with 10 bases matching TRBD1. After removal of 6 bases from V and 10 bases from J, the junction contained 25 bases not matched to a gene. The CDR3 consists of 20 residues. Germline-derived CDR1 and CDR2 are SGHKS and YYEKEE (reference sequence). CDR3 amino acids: CASITLNIPPPGQGYSPLHF. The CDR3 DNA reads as TGTGCCAGCATTACTCTGAATATACCCCCACCGGGACAGGGGTACTCACCCCTCCACTTT. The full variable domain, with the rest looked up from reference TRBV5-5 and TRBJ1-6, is DAGVTQSPTHLIKTRGQQVTLRCSPISGHKSVSWYQQVLGQGPQFIFQYYEKEERGRGNFPDRFSARQFPNYSSELNVNALLLGDSALYLCASITLNIPPPGQGYSPLHFGNGTRLTVT.

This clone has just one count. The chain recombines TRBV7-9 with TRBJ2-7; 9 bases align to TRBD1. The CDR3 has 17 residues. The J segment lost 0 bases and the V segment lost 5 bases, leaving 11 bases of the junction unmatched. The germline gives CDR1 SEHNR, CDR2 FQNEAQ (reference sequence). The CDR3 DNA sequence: TGTGCCAGCAGCCACCGGTCCGGGACAGGGAACTCCTACGAGCAGTACTTC. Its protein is CASSHRSGTGNSYEQYF.

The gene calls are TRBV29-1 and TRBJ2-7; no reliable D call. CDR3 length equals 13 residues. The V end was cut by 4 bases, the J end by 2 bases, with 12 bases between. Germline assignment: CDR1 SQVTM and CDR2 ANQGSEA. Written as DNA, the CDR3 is TGCAGCGTTGGAGATGGGCAGACCTACGAGCAGTACTTC. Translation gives CSVGDGQTYEQYF.

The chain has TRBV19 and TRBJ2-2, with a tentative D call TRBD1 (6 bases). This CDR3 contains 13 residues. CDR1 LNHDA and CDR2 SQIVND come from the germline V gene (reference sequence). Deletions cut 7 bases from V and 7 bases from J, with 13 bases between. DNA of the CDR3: TGTGCCAGTACACAGGGTACCTACGGGGAGCTGTTTTTT. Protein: CASTQGTYGELFF. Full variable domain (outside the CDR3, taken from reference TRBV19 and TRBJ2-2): DGGITQSPKYLFRKEGQNVTLSCEQNLNHDAMYWYRQDPGQGLRLIYYSQIVNDFQKGDIAEGYSVSREKKESFPLTVTSAQKNPTAFYLCASTQGTYGELFFGEGSRLTVL.

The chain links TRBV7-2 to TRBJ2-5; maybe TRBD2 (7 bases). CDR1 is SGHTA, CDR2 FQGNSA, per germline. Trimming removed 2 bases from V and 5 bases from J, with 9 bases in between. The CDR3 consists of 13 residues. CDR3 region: CASSLRGGETQYF. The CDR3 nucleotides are TGTGCCAGCAGCTTAAGGGGGGGGGAGACCCAGTACTTC.

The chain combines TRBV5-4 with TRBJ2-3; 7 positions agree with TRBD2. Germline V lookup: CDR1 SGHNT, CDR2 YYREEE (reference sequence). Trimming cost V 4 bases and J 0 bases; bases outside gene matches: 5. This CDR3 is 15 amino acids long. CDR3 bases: TGTGCCAGCAGCCAACTAGCGATGAGCACAGATACGCAGTATTTT. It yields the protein CASSQLAMSTDTQYF.

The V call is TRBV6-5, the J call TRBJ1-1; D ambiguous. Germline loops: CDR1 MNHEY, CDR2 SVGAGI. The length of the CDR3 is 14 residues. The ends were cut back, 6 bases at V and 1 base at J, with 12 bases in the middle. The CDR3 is CASRLSEWNTEAFF. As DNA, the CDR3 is TGTGCCAGCAGGCTATCTGAATGGAACACTGAAGCTTTCTTT.

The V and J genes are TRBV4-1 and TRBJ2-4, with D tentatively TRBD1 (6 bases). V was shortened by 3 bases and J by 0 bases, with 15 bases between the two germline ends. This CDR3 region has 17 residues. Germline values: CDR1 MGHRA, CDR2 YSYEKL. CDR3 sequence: CASSQPGTTRAKNIQYF. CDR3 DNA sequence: TGCGCCAGCAGCCAGCCGGGGACAACCAGAGCCAAAAACATTCAGTACTTC.

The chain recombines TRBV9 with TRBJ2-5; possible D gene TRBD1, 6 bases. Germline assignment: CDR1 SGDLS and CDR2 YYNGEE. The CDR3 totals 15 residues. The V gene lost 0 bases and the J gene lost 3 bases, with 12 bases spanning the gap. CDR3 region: CASSVARGHEETQYF. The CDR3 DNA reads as TGTGCCAGCAGCGTAGCCCGGGGACATGAAGAGACCCAGTACTTC.

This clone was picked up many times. The CDR3 sequence is CASSVQGVPYEQYF. The CDR3 region has the DNA TGTGCCAGCAGCGTACAGGGGGTCCCCTACGAGCAGTACTTC. The rearrangement uses TRBV9 and TRBJ2-7; the match to TRBD1 covers 7 bases. The V gene end was trimmed by 1 base and the J gene end by 2 bases; junction bases not matched to a gene: 3. From germline, CDR1 is SGDLS and CDR2 YYNGEE. The CDR3 extends over 14 amino acids.